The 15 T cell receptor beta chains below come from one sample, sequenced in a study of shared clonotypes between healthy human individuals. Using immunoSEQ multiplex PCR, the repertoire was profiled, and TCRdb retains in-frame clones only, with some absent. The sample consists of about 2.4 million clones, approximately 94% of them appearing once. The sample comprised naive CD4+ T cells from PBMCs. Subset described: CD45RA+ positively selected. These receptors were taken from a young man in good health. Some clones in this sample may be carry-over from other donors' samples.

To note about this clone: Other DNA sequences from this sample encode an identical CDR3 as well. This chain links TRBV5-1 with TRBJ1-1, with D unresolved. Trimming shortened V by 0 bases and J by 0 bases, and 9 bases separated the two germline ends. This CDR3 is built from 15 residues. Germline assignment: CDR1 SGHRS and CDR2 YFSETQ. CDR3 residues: CASSLAGRLNTEAFF. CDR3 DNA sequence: TGCGCCAGCAGCTTGGCAGGCAGACTGAACACTGAAGCTTTCTTT. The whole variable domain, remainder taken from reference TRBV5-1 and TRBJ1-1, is KAGVTQTPRYLIKTRGQQVTLSCSPISGHRSVSWYQQTPGQGLQFLFEYFSETQRNKGNFPGRFSGRQFSNSRSEMNVSTLELGDSALYLCASSLAGRLNTEAFFGQGTRLTVV.

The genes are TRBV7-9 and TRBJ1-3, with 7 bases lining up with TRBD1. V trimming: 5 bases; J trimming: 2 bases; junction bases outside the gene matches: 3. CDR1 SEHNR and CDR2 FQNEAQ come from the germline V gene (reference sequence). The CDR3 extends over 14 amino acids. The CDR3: CASSLGGPGNTIYF. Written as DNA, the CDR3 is TGTGCCAGCAGCCTAGGGGGCCCTGGAAACACCATATATTTT.

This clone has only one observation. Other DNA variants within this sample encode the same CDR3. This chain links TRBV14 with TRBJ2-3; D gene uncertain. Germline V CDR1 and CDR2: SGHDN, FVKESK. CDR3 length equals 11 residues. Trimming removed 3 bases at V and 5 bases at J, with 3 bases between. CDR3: CASSQRDTQYF. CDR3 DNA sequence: TGTGCCAGCAGCCAGAGAGATACGCAGTATTTT.

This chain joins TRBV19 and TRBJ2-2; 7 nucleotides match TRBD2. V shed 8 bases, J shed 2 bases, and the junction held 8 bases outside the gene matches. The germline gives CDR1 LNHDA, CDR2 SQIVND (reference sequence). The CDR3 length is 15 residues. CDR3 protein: CASSGLGDNTGELFF. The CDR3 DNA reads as TGTGCCAGTTCCGGACTAGGCGATAACACCGGGGAGCTGTTTTTT.

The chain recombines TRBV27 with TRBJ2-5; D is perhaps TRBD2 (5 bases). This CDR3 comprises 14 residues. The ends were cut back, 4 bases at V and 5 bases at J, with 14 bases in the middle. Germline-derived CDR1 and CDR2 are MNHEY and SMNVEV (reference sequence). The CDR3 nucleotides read TGTGCCAGCAGTTCCCCCGGGATCAGGGAGACCCAGTACTTC. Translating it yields CASSSPGIRETQYF.

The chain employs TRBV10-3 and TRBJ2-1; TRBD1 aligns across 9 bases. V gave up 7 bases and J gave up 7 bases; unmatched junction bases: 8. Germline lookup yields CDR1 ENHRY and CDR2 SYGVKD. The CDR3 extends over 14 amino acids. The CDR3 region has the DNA TGTGCCATCACTCGGGACAGGGTTTGGAATGAGCAGTTCTTC. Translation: CAITRDRVWNEQFF.

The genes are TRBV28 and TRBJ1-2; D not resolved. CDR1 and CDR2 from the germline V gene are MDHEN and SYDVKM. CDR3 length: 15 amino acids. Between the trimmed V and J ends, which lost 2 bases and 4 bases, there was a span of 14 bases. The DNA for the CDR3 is TGTGCCAGCAGTTTAAGTGAAGGGCCCATCTATGGCTACACCTTC. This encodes CASSLSEGPIYGYTF.

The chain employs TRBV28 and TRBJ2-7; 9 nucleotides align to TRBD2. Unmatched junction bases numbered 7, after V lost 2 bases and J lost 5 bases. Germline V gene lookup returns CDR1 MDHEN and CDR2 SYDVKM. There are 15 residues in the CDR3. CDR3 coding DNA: TGTGCCAGCAGTTTAAGGGTAGCGGGAGTCCACGAGCAGTACTTC. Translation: CASSLRVAGVHEQYF.

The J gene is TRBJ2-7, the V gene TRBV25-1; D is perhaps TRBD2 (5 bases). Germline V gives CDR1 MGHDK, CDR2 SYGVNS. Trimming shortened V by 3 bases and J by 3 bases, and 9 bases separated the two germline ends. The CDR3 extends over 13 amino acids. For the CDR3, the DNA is TGTGCCAGCAGTGACCGGGCGGGCTACGAGCAGTACTTC. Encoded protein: CASSDRAGYEQYF.

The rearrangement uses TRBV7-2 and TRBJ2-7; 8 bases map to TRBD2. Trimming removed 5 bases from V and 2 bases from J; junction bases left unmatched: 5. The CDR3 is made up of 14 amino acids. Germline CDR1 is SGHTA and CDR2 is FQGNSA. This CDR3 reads CASSEGLGPYEQYF. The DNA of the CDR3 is TGTGCCAGCAGCGAGGGACTAGGACCCTACGAGCAGTACTTC.

The CDR3 coding sequence is TGTGCCAGCAGTGATCCATGGGACCTGGCATTACAAGAGACCCAGTACTTC. It is translated as CASSDPWDLALQETQYF. V gene TRBV2 combines with J gene TRBJ2-5; D tentatively reads TRBD1 or TRBD2 (5 bases each). Germline V gene data show CDR1 as SNHLY and CDR2 as FYNNEI. With 3 bases removed from V and 2 bases from J, the gap between germline ends came to 19 bases. There are 17 residues in the CDR3.

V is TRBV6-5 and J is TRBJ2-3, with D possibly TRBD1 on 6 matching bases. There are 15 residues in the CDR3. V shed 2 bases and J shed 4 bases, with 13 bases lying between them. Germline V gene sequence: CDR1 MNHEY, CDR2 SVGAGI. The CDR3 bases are TGTGCCAGCAGTTACGTACAGGGCAGCGCAGATACGCAGTATTTT. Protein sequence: CASSYVQGSADTQYF.

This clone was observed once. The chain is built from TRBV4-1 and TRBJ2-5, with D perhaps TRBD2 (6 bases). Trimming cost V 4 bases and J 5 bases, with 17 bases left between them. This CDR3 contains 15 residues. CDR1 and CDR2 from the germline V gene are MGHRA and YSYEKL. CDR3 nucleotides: TGCGCCAGCAGCCCGATACGGGGGAATCGGGAGACCCAGTACTTC. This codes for CASSPIRGNRETQYF.

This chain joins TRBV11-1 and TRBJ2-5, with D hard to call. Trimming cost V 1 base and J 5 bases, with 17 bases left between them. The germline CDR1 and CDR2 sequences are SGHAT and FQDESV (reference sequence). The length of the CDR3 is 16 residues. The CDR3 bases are TGTGCCAGCAGCTTAGTAGGTGGGCCGGGTCGGGAGACCCAGTACTTC. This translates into CASSLVGGPGRETQYF.

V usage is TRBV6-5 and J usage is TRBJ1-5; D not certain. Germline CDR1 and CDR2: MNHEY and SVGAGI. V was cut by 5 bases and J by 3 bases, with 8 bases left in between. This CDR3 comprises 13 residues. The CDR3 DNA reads TGTGCCAGCAGTGAATTTGACAATCAGCCCCAGCATTTT. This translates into CASSEFDNQPQHF.